The present T cell receptor beta chain was sequenced within a study of shared clonotypes between healthy human individuals. Overall study context: Sampling drew on donors who were a couple of women and a few men aged 18 to 49.

The CDR3 extends over 13 amino acids. Trimming at V came to 3 bases and at J to 5 bases, leaving 2 bases not matched to a gene. Germline loops: CDR1 SGHAT, CDR2 FQNNGV. On this clone itself: Its antigen is not known. This same CDR3 is encoded by further DNA sequences in the sample.

The study's findings and limits: Clonotype sharing across donors was expected to vary with sequencing depth.

Study processing details: For the immunoSEQ data, sequences were junction-only without quality scores, so filtering differed. Clones were sequenced by immunoSEQ multiplex PCR, and TCRdb holds only the in-frame ones, with some missing. The DNA was the basis for D and trimming; V, J and clone size are from that table. The sample gives hundreds of thousands of clones, about 85% of which show up once; roughly an eighth is in the top ten. The source of this sequence is a woman aged 40 to 50 in good health. Some clones in this sample may be carry-over from other donors' samples. The chain recombines TRBV11-2 with TRBJ2-5; 8 bases fit TRBD2. The sequenced material came from PBMCs. As DNA, the CDR3 is TGTGCCAGCAGCTTTAGCGGGGAGGAGACCCAGTACTTC. Encoded protein: CASSFSGEETQYF.